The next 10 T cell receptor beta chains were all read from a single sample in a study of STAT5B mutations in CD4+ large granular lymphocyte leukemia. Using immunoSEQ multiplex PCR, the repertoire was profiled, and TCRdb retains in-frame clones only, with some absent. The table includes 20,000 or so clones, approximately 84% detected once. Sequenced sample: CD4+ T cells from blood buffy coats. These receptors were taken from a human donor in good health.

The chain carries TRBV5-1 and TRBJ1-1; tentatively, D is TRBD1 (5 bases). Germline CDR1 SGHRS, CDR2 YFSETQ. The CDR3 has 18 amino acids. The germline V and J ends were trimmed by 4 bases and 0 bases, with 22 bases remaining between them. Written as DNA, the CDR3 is TGCGCCAGCAGCCCGGGGGTAAATGTCGGGGCCATGAACACTGAAGCTTTCTTT. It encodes CASSPGVNVGAMNTEAFF.

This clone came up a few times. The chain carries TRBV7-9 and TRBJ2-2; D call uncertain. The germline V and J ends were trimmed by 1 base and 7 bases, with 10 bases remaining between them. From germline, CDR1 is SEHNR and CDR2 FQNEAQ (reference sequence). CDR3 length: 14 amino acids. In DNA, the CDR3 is TGTGCCAGCAGCTTAGTGGCGATCCTCGGGGAGCTGTTTTTT. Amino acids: CASSLVAILGELFF.

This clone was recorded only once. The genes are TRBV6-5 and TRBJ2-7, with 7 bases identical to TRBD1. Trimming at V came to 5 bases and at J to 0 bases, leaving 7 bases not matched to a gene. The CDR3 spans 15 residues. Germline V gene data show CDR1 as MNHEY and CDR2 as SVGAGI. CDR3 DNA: TGTGCCAGCAGTAAAGACAGGGTGAGCTCCTACGAGCAGTACTTC. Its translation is CASSKDRVSSYEQYF.

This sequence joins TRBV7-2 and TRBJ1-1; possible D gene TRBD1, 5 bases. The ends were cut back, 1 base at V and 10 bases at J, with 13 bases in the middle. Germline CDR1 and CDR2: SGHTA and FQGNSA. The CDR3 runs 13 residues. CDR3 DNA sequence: TGTGCCAGCAGCTTAGTAGACAGACGGGGAGCTTTCTTT. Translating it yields CASSLVDRRGAFF.

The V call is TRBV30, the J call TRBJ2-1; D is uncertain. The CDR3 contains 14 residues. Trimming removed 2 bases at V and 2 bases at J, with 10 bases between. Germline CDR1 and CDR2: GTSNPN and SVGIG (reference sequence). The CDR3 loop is CAWSYGSTYNEQFF. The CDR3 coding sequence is TGTGCCTGGAGTTACGGCAGCACCTACAATGAGCAGTTCTTC.

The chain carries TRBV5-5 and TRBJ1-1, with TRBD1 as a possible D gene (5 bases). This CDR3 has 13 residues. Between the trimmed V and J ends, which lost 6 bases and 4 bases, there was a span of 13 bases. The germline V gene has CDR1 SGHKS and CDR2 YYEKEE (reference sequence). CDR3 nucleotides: TGTGCCAGCACCAGGGAAGTGGGCACTGAAGCTTTCTTT. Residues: CASTREVGTEAFF.

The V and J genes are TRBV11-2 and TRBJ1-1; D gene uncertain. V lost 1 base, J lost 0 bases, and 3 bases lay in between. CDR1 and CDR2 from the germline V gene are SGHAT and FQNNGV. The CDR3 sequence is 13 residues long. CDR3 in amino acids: CASSLGLNTEAFF. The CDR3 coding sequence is TGTGCCAGCAGCTTAGGTTTGAACACTGAAGCTTTCTTT. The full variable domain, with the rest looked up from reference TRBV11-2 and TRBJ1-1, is EAGVAQSPRYKIIEKRQSVAFWCNPISGHATLYWYQQILGQGPKLLIQFQNNGVVDDSQLPKDRFSAERLKGVDSTLKIQPAKLEDSAVYLCASSLGLNTEAFFGQGTRLTVV.

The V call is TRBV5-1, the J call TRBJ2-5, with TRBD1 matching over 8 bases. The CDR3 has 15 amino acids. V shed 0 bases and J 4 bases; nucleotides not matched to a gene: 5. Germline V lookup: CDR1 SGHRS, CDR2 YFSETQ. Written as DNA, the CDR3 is TGCGCCAGCAGCTTGGCAGGGGGCGGCGGAGAGACCCAGTACTTC. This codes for CASSLAGGGGETQYF.

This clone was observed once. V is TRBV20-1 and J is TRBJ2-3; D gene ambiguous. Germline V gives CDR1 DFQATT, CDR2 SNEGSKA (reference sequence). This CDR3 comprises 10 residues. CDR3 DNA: TGCAGCGCTGAAGGGGATACGCAGTATTTT. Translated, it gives CSAEGDTQYF.

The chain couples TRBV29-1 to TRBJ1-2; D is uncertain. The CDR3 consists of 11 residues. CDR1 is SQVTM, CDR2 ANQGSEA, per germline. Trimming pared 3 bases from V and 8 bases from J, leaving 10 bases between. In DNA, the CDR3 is TGCAGCGTTGATTACCCGGGAGGCTACACCTTC. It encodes CSVDYPGGYTF. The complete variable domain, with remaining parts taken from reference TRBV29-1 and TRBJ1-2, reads SAVISQKPSRDICQRGTSLTIQCQVDSQVTMMFWYRQQPGQSLTLIATANQGSEATYESGFVIDKFPISRPNLTFSTLTVSNMSPEDSSIYLCSVDYPGGYTFGSGTRLTVV.